These 17 T cell receptor beta chains share one sample of origin, sequenced in a study of human T cells and chemical hapten exposure. The time point is: pre-sensitization, week 0. Noted treatment: therapeutic diphenylcyclopropenone sensitization with weekly scalp DPC. TCRdb reprocessed the RACE reads via MiXCR and lists one record per CDR3 protein. The data show more than 300,000 distinct CDR3 sequences, around 5.5% seen once. Sample: whole blood, taken in connection with sensitization to the hapten diphenylcyclopropenone (DPC). All receptors come from a woman in her 50s with alopecia areata. Some clones in this sample may be carry-over from other donors' samples.

There are a few counts of this clonotype. The chain carries TRBV13 and TRBJ1-2, with TRBD1 identical over 9 bases. Per the germline V gene, CDR1 is PRHDT and CDR2 is FYEKMQ (reference sequence). V lost 4 bases to trimming and J lost 0 bases; unmatched junction nucleotides: 6. This CDR3 contains 16 residues. The DNA for the CDR3 is TGTGCCAGCAGCTCCAACAGGGGGCCCCCTAACTATGGCTACACCTTC. Amino acids: CASSSNRGPPNYGYTF.

This chain links TRBV6-5 with TRBJ2-3; 7 bases are shared with TRBD1. V gave up 5 bases and J gave up 5 bases; unmatched junction bases: 4. Germline V gene data show CDR1 as MNHEY and CDR2 as SVGAGI. The CDR3 spans 13 residues. The CDR3 loop reads CASSGYRGDTQYF. The DNA of the CDR3 is TGTGCCAGCAGTGGTTACAGGGGAGATACGCAGTATTTT.

The V call is TRBV27, the J call TRBJ2-2; D gene ambiguous. The V gene lost 3 bases and the J gene lost 2 bases, with 13 bases spanning the gap. There are 16 residues in the CDR3. CDR1 and CDR2 from the germline V gene are MNHEY and SMNVEV (reference sequence). CDR3 residues: CASSLRPPRNTGELFF. In DNA form, the CDR3 reads TGTGCCAGCAGTTTGAGACCCCCTAGAAACACCGGGGAGCTGTTTTTT.

This sequence joins TRBV11-2 and TRBJ2-5; D is unclear. Deletions cut 3 bases from V and 4 bases from J, with 6 bases between. Looked up from germline, CDR1 is SGHAT and CDR2 is FQNNGV. The CDR3 has 12 amino acids. The CDR3, as DNA: TGTGCCAGCAGCTTCTCCCCAGAGACCCAGTACTTC. Translating gives CASSFSPETQYF.

The chain uses TRBV28 and TRBJ1-5; 8 bases map to TRBD1. This CDR3 comprises 15 residues. CDR1 is MDHEN and CDR2 is SYDVKM in the germline V gene. V lost 5 bases and J lost 0; bases outside the gene matches: 3. CDR3 amino acids: CASSSRGHSNQPQHF. For the CDR3, the DNA is TGTGCCAGCAGTAGCAGGGGGCATAGCAATCAGCCCCAGCATTTT.

This clonotype was seen at least ten times. V is TRBV5-4 and J is TRBJ2-1, with 7 nucleotides matching TRBD2. V gave up 3 bases and J gave up 4 bases; unmatched junction bases: 10. This CDR3 spans 16 amino acids. Germline V gene lookup returns CDR1 SGHNT and CDR2 YYREEE (reference sequence). The CDR3 loop reads CASSSVSSGAYNEQFF. CDR3 sequence (DNA): TGTGCCAGCAGCTCCGTCTCTAGCGGAGCTTACAATGAGCAGTTCTTC.

The rearrangement uses TRBV7-9 and TRBJ1-2, with 7 bases aligning to TRBD1. Germline V CDR1 and CDR2: SEHNR, FQNEAQ (reference sequence). The CDR3 covers 13 residues. The trim removed 4 bases at V and 8 bases at J, leaving 7 bases unmatched. CDR3 coding DNA: TGTGCCAGCAGCTCAGGGGGGCCGCCGGGCTACACCTTC. Amino acid sequence: CASSSGGPPGYTF.

The chain is built from TRBV30 and TRBJ2-1; TRBD2 matches 14 bases. The germline V gene encodes CDR1 GTSNPN and CDR2 SVGIG (reference sequence). V was clipped by 2 bases and J by 8 bases; unmatched bases: 8. This CDR3 is built from 16 residues. This CDR3 is CAWSTGTSGRGDEQFF. CDR3 DNA: TGTGCCTGGAGTACCGGGACTAGCGGGAGAGGCGATGAGCAGTTCTTC.

In its sample, this clonotype was seen many times. This sequence joins TRBV6-5 and TRBJ2-3; D unresolved. CDR1 is MNHEY, CDR2 SVGAGI, per germline. Trimming pared 8 bases from V and 1 base from J, leaving 10 bases between. CDR3 length: 13 amino acids. CDR3 protein: CASRVAGTDTQYF. The CDR3 nucleotides are TGTGCCAGCCGCGTGGCTGGCACAGATACGCAGTATTTT.

This clonotype was seen repeatedly, ten times or more. The chain recombines TRBV6-6 with TRBJ2-6, with 7 bases that match TRBD1. The CDR3 spans 16 residues. Losses at the gene ends were 4 bases for V and 4 bases for J; bases not matched to a gene: 7. Germline values: CDR1 MNHNY, CDR2 SVGAGI (reference sequence). The CDR3: CASSSHGTAGANVLTF. The DNA for the CDR3 is TGTGCCAGCAGTTCCCACGGGACAGCCGGGGCCAACGTCCTGACTTTC.

The chain links TRBV21-1 to TRBJ1-2; the DNA was not compared with TRBD1, the D call given in the table. TRBV21-1 is given as a pseudogene. The CDR3 runs 12 residues. In DNA, the CDR3 is TGTGCCGGGAGAATGGGCGTAAATGGCTACACCTTC. It is translated as CAGRMGVNGYTF.

Only a few counts were recorded for this clonotype. The chain couples TRBV27 to TRBJ1-1; D is uncertain. Germline assignment: CDR1 MNHEY and CDR2 SMNVEV (reference sequence). The CDR3 sequence is 13 residues long. The V end lost 0 bases, the J end lost 4 bases, and 6 bases lay between the germline ends. The CDR3 sequence: CASSLSFSTEAFF. DNA for the CDR3: TGTGCCAGCAGTTTATCGTTTAGCACTGAAGCTTTCTTT.

This clonotype was counted ten times or more. V usage is TRBV10-3 and J usage is TRBJ2-1; either TRBD1 or TRBD2 may supply D (6 bases each). Germline CDR1 and CDR2: ENHRY and SYGVKD. The V gene lost 7 bases and the J gene lost 8 bases, with 12 bases spanning the gap. The CDR3 length is 12 residues. Here the CDR3 DNA reads TGTGCCATCACCGAGGGGGGACATGAGCAGTTCTTC. Translation gives CAITEGGHEQFF.

At least ten counts were recorded for this clonotype. The chain links TRBV29-1 to TRBJ1-2; D unclear. The CDR3 runs 13 residues. V was shortened by 4 bases and J by 2 bases, with 11 bases between the two germline ends. Germline CDR1 SQVTM, CDR2 ANQGSEA. Written as DNA, the CDR3 is TGCAGCGTTGGGCAGGCGAGCAACTATGGCTACACCTTC. Protein sequence: CSVGQASNYGYTF.

At least ten counts were recorded for this clonotype. V gene TRBV24-1 combines with J gene TRBJ2-3, with 9 bases fitting TRBD1. The CDR3 consists of 15 residues. V lost 3 bases to trimming and J lost 3 bases; unmatched junction nucleotides: 3. Germline V gene lookup returns CDR1 KGHDR and CDR2 SFDVKD. The CDR3 here is CATSDPTGGTDTQYF. Written as DNA, the CDR3 is TGTGCCACCAGTGATCCGACAGGGGGAACAGATACGCAGTATTTT.

The chain joins TRBV2 to TRBJ2-1, with D perhaps given as TRBD1 or TRBD2 (5 bases each). V lost 1 base to trimming and J lost 7 bases, with 14 bases between them. Germline V lookup: CDR1 SNHLY, CDR2 FYNNEI. The CDR3 runs to 15 residues. CDR3 bases: TGTGCCAGCAGTGAAGAGGGAACAGGCGGGAATGAGCAGTTCTTC. It translates to CASSEEGTGGNEQFF.

This clonotype was observed many times. This chain uses TRBV4-2 with TRBJ2-1; 12 positions match TRBD2. Germline V gene data show CDR1 as LGHNA and CDR2 as YNFKEQ. CDR3 size: 19 residues. V lost 4 bases to trimming and J lost 6 bases; unmatched junction nucleotides: 16. The CDR3 sequence: CASSPSSSGRAFTFNEQFF. The DNA of the CDR3 is TGTGCCAGCAGCCCTTCATCTAGCGGGAGGGCCTTCACGTTCAATGAGCAGTTCTTC.